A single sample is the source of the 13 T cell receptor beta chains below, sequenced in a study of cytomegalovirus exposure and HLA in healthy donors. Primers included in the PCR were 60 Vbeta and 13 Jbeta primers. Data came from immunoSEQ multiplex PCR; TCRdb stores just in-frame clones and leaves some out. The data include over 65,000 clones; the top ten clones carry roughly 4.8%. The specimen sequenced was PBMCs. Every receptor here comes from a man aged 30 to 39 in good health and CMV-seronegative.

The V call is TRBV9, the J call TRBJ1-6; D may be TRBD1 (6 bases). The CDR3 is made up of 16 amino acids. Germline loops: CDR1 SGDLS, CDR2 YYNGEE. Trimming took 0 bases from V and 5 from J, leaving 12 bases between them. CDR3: CASSVGGGADNSPLHF. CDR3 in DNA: TGTGCCAGCAGCGTAGGCGGGGGGGCCGATAATTCACCCCTCCACTTT. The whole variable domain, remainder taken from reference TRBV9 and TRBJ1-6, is DSGVTQTPKHLITATGQRVTLRCSPRSGDLSVYWYQQSLDQGLQFLIQYYNGEERAKGNILERFSAQQFPDLHSELNLSSLELGDSALYFCASSVGGGADNSPLHFGNGTRLTVT.

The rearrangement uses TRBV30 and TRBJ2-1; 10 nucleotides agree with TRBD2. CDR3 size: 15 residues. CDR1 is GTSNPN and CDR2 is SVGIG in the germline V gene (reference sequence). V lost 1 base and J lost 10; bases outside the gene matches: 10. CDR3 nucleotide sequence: TGTGCCTGGAGTGGGACTAGCGGTTATCCCCAGGAGCAGTTCTTC. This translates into CAWSGTSGYPQEQFF.

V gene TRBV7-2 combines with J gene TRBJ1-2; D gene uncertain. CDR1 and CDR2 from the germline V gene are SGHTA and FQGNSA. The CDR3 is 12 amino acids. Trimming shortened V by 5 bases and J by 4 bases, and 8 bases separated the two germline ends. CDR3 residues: CASSPGIYGYTF. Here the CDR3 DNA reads TGTGCCAGCAGCCCCGGGATCTATGGCTACACCTTC.

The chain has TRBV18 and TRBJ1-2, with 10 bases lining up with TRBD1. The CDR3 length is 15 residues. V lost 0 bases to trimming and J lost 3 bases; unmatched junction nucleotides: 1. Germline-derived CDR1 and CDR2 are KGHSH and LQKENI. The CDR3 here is CASSPPGTGDYGYTF. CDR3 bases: TGTGCCAGCTCACCACCCGGGACAGGGGACTATGGCTACACCTTC.

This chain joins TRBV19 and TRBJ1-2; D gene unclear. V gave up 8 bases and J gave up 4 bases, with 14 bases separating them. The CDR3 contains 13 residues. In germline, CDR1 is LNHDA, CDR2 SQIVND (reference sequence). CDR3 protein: CASREEHVYGYTF. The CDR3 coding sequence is TGTGCCAGTCGCGAGGAGCACGTCTATGGCTACACCTTC.

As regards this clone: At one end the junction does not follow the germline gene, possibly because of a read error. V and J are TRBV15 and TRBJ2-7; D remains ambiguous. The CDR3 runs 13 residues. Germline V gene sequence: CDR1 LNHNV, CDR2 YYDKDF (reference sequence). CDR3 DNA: TGTGCCACCAGCAGAGATTTCTCCACAGAAACCGACTTC. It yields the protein CATSRDFSTETDF.

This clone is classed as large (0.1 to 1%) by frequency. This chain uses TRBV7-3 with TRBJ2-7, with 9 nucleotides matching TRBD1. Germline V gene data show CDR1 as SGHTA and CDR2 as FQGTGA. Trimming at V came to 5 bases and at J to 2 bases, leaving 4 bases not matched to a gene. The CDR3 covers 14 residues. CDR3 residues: CASSPGQGPYEQYF. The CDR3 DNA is TGTGCCAGCAGCCCGGGACAGGGACCCTACGAGCAGTACTTC.

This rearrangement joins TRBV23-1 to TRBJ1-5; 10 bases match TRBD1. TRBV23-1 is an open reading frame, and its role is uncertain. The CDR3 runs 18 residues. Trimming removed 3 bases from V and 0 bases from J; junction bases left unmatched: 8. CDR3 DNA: TGCGCCAGCAGTCAGGCTCGGGACAGGGGATATAGCAATCAGCCCCAGCATTTT. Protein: CASSQARDRGYSNQPQHF.

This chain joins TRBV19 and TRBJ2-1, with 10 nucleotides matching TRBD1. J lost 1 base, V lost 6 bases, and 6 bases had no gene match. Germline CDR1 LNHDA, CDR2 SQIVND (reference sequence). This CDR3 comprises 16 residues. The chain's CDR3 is CASRVDRGRSYNEQFF. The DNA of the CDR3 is TGTGCCAGTAGGGTAGACAGGGGGCGATCCTACAATGAGCAGTTCTTC.

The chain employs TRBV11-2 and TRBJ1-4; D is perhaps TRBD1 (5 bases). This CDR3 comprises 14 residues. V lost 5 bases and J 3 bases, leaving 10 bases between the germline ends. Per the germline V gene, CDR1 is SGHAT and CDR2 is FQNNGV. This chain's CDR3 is CASSPRQSNEKLFF. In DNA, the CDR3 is TGTGCCAGCAGCCCGCGACAGTCTAATGAAAAACTGTTTTTT. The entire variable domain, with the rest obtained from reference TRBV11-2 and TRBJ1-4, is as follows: EAGVAQSPRYKIIEKRQSVAFWCNPISGHATLYWYQQILGQGPKLLIQFQNNGVVDDSQLPKDRFSAERLKGVDSTLKIQPAKLEDSAVYLCASSPRQSNEKLFFGSGTQLSVL.

CDR3 residues: CASSSVGLGTDTQYF. The CDR3 nucleotides are TGCGCCAGCAGCTCAGTAGGACTGGGAACAGATACGCAGTATTTT. The J gene is TRBJ2-3, the V gene TRBV5-1; D possibly corresponds to TRBD2 (5 bases). The CDR3 is 15 amino acids. V was shortened by 3 bases and J by 3 bases, with 14 bases between the two germline ends. Germline-derived CDR1 and CDR2 are SGHRS and YFSETQ.

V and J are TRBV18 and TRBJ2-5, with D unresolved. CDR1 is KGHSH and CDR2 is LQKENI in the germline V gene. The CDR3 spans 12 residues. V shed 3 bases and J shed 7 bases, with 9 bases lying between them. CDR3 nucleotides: TGTGCCAGCTCACCGCCTCGAGGGACCCAGTACTTC. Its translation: CASSPPRGTQYF.

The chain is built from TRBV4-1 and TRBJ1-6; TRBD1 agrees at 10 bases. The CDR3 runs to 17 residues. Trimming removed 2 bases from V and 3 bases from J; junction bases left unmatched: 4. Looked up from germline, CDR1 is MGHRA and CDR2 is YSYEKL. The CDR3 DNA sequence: TGCGCCAGCAGCCAACGGACAGGGGGGAACTATAATTCACCCCTCCACTTT. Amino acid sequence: CASSQRTGGNYNSPLHF.